This is a list of T cell receptor beta chains from one sample in a study of blood T cell repertoires in COVID-19. Clones were sequenced by immunoSEQ multiplex PCR, and TCRdb holds only the in-frame ones, with some missing. Of around 150,000 clones in the sample, 60% to 80% were seen once. What was sequenced was peripheral blood. Receptors were obtained from an older man with acute or convalescent COVID-19. Each CDR3 is given with its conserved first and last residue. The D gene is left open where the match is weak. Some rows mark clone size as missing; the rest say once, few, many or name a class of expanded clone.

J	D	size	V	DNA	CDR3
TRBJ2-5	-	-	TRBV14	TGTGCCAGCAGCCAACTCACAGGCTCCGGGGAGACCCAGTACTTC	CASSQLTGSGETQYF
TRBJ2-1	-	few	TRBV5-1	TGCGCCAGCAGCTTGTATAGAACCAATGAGCAGTTCTTC	CASSLYRTNEQFF
TRBJ1-1	-	-	TRBV7-8	TGTGCCAGCAGCCCCTTTGGAGGGAAGGACACTGAAGCTTTCTTT	CASSPFGGKDTEAFF
TRBJ2-7	-	-	TRBV5-5	TGTGCCAGCACTCGGCAGGGGAGCTACGAGCAGTACTTC	CASTRQGSYEQYF
TRBJ2-7	-	once	TRBV6-2/TRBV6-3	TGTGCCAGCAGCGACATGACACGGCAGTACTTC	CASSDMTRQYF
TRBJ2-1	-	-	TRBV5-4	TGTGCCAGCAGCCCTACCTACAATGAGCAGTTCTTC	CASSPTYNEQFF
TRBJ1-6	TRBD1	-	TRBV16	TGTGCCAGCAGCCAATCTCGGGACAGGGGCTCACCCCTCCACTTT	CASSQSRDRGSPLHF
TRBJ2-1	TRBD2	-	TRBV5-1	TGCGCCAGCAGCGAAACTTTAGCGGGGGGCCTCCGAAGCTCCTACAATGAGCAGTTCTTC	CASSETLAGGLRSSYNEQFF
TRBJ2-5	TRBD1	-	TRBV24-1	TGTGCCACCAGTGATTTGCCTTTCAGGGGGCGAGAGACCCAGTACTTC	CATSDLPFRGRETQYF
TRBJ2-3	-	-	TRBV7-8	TGTGCCAGCAGCCCCCGGGACTTCTCCCGCACAGATACGCAGTATTTT	CASSPRDFSRTDTQYF
TRBJ2-7	-	-	TRBV7-2	TGTGCCAGCAGCCCCGCAGGAACCTACGAGCAGTACTTC	CASSPAGTYEQYF